These 21 T cell receptor beta chains share one sample of origin, sequenced in a study of immune evolution from preneoplasia to lung adenocarcinoma. TCRdb's copy holds only in-frame clones and misses some; the assay was immunoSEQ multiplex PCR. Here the sample spans fewer than 4,500 clones, more than 65% being singletons. The sample taken for sequencing was FFPE invasive lung adenocarcinoma tissue. These receptors all come from a person in their forties or fifties with lung adenocarcinoma. Some clones in this sample may be carry-over from other donors' samples.

This chain joins TRBV5-4 and TRBJ2-2; 8 bases are a match to TRBD2. The CDR3 spans 16 residues. Unmatched junction bases numbered 8, after V lost 4 bases and J lost 3 bases. Germline CDR1 is SGHNT and CDR2 is YYREEE (reference sequence). The chain's CDR3 is CASSLRTSWDTGELFF. In nucleotides, the CDR3 is TGTGCCAGCAGCCTCAGGACTAGCTGGGACACCGGGGAGCTGTTTTTT. Drawing the rest from reference TRBV5-4 and TRBJ2-2, the complete variable domain is ETGVTQSPTHLIKTRGQQVTLRCSSQSGHNTVSWYQQALGQGPQFIFQYYREEENGRGNFPPRFSGLQFPNYSSELNVNALELDDSALYLCASSLRTSWDTGELFFGEGSRLTVL.

This clone is a singleton in its sample. The V and J genes are TRBV15 and TRBJ2-6; no clear D gene. The CDR3 is 15 residues long. The V and J ends lost 0 bases and 1 base respectively, with 4 bases between them. Looked up from germline, CDR1 is LNHNV and CDR2 is YYDKDF (reference sequence). CDR3 in amino acids: CATSREQSGANVLTF. As DNA, the CDR3 is TGTGCCACCAGCAGAGAGCAGTCTGGGGCCAACGTCCTGACTTTC.

The chain joins TRBV6-5 to TRBJ2-7; D gene ambiguous. The CDR3 length is 14 residues. Trimming left V 0 bases short and J 4 bases short, with 10 bases between. Germline V gives CDR1 MNHEY, CDR2 SVGAGI. The CDR3 DNA reads as TGTGCCAGCAGTTACTCCGCTACCAAGTACGAGCAGTACTTC. The encoded protein is CASSYSATKYEQYF.

The V gene is TRBV19, the J gene TRBJ1-3; tentatively, D is TRBD1 (5 bases). The CDR3 totals 14 residues. Trimming shortened V by 7 bases and J by 2 bases, and 12 bases separated the two germline ends. The germline gives CDR1 LNHDA, CDR2 SQIVND (reference sequence). The CDR3 DNA reads TGTGCCAGTATAGCAGGGCGCCCTGGAAACACCATATATTTT. The encoded protein is CASIAGRPGNTIYF.

The chain has TRBV11-2 and TRBJ1-1; perhaps TRBD1 as D (5 bases). Trimming pared 1 base from V and 5 bases from J, leaving 11 bases between. This CDR3 spans 14 amino acids. Germline CDR1 is SGHAT and CDR2 is FQNNGV. The CDR3: CASSLGGDMTEAFF. The DNA of the CDR3 is TGTGCCAGCAGCTTAGGGGGGGATATGACTGAAGCTTTCTTT.

The sample holds a few counts of this clone. The chain employs TRBV19 and TRBJ2-5, with D possibly matching TRBD2 (6 bases). V lost 3 bases and J 3 bases, leaving 11 bases between the germline ends. This CDR3 spans 14 amino acids. CDR1 LNHDA and CDR2 SQIVND come from the germline V gene (reference sequence). The CDR3 spells CASSILGLEETQYF. The CDR3 DNA reads as TGTGCCAGTAGTATCTTGGGACTTGAAGAGACCCAGTACTTC.

V is TRBV18 and J is TRBJ2-2, with 9 positions matching TRBD1. The CDR3 runs 15 residues. Trimming cost V 5 bases and J 4 bases; bases outside gene matches: 5. Per the germline V gene, CDR1 is KGHSH and CDR2 is LQKENI. The CDR3 nucleotides read TGTGCCAGCTCATCGACAGGGGGTGGCACCGGGGAGCTGTTTTTT. Protein sequence: CASSSTGGGTGELFF.

The CDR3: CASSWDSTYEQYF. The CDR3 DNA sequence: TGTGCCAGCAGTTGGGACTCCACCTACGAGCAGTACTTC. This rearrangement joins TRBV28 to TRBJ2-7; D might be TRBD2 (6 bases). Germline values: CDR1 MDHEN, CDR2 SYDVKM. Trimming removed 4 bases at V and 2 bases at J, with 9 bases between. The CDR3 runs to 13 residues.

This chain links TRBV28 with TRBJ2-6; D gene ambiguous. Germline V gene data show CDR1 as MDHEN and CDR2 as SYDVKM. Trimming shortened V by 4 bases and J by 4 bases, and 17 bases separated the two germline ends. The CDR3 runs 17 residues. The chain's CDR3 is CASSSSATESGANVLTF. The CDR3 DNA is TGTGCCAGCAGTTCTTCCGCGACGGAGTCCGGGGCCAACGTCCTGACTTTC. Complete variable domain (other parts from reference TRBV28 and TRBJ2-6): DVKVTQSSRYLVKRTGEKVFLECVQDMDHENMFWYRQDPGLGLRLIYFSYDVKMKEKGDIPEGYSVSREKKERFSLILESASTNQTSMYLCASSSSATESGANVLTFGAGSRLTVL.

The CDR3 loop is CASSEGRTSRTEAFF. In DNA form, the CDR3 reads TGTGCCAGCAGTGAAGGGCGGACCTCGAGAACTGAAGCTTTCTTT. The chain carries TRBV2 and TRBJ1-1; D call uncertain. CDR1 is SNHLY and CDR2 is FYNNEI in the germline V gene. This CDR3 contains 15 residues. Trimming stripped 1 base from V and 5 bases from J, with 14 bases between. The whole variable domain, remainder taken from reference TRBV2 and TRBJ1-1, is EPEVTQTPSHQVTQMGQEVILRCVPISNHLYFYWYRQILGQKVEFLVSFYNNEISEKSEIFDDQFSVERPDGSNFTLKIRSTKLEDSAMYFCASSEGRTSRTEAFFGQGTRLTVV.

The chain recombines TRBV6-5 with TRBJ2-7; 7 positions agree with TRBD1. V lost 6 bases and J lost 2; bases outside the gene matches: 10. The germline V gene encodes CDR1 MNHEY and CDR2 SVGAGI. The CDR3 is 15 amino acids. This CDR3 reads CASSGRTGLTYEQYF. CDR3 bases: TGTGCCAGCAGCGGCAGGACAGGCCTTACCTACGAGCAGTACTTC.

This chain connects TRBV5-4 to TRBJ2-7; 10 bases fit TRBD2. This CDR3 is built from 17 residues. CDR1 is SGHNT, CDR2 YYREEE, per germline (reference sequence). V dropped 0 bases and J dropped 2; count of bases not matched to a gene: 8. The CDR3 loop is CASSLGSSGSPAYEQYF. CDR3 sequence (DNA): TGTGCCAGCAGCTTGGGATCTAGCGGGAGTCCGGCCTACGAGCAGTACTTC.

This clone was detected only a few times. The rearrangement links TRBV15 to TRBJ1-5; D call uncertain. The germline CDR1 and CDR2 sequences are LNHNV and YYDKDF (reference sequence). Trimming cost V 0 bases and J 5 bases, with 5 bases left between them. This CDR3 region has 13 residues. The CDR3, as DNA: TGTGCCACCAGCAGAGATCAGGATCAGCCCCAGCATTTT. It specifies CATSRDQDQPQHF.

The chain is built from TRBV10-3 and TRBJ1-1; a possible D gene is TRBD1 (5 bases). The CDR3 extends over 13 amino acids. Trimming stripped 6 bases from V and 0 bases from J, with 8 bases between. CDR1 is ENHRY and CDR2 is SYGVKD in the germline V gene. CDR3 in amino acids: CAIRRDLNTEAFF. The CDR3 DNA reads as TGTGCCATCAGACGGGACCTGAACACTGAAGCTTTCTTT.

The genes are TRBV10-3 and TRBJ2-5; 11 bases fit TRBD2. Germline V gene data show CDR1 as ENHRY and CDR2 as SYGVKD. V shed 2 bases and J 2 bases; nucleotides not matched to a gene: 7. The CDR3 runs to 17 residues. CDR3 in amino acids: CAISEGRLAGTQETQYF. DNA for the CDR3: TGTGCCATCAGTGAGGGGAGACTAGCGGGGACACAAGAGACCCAGTACTTC.

The V gene is TRBV30, the J gene TRBJ1-4; 8 bases map to TRBD1. The CDR3 extends over 14 amino acids. Germline CDR1 GTSNPN, CDR2 SVGIG (reference sequence). J was trimmed by 6 bases and V by 5 bases; bases with no gene match: 8. CDR3 coding DNA: TGTGCCTGGGGACAGGGTTTTTCGGATGAAAAACTGTTTTTT. It is translated as CAWGQGFSDEKLFF.

The chain uses TRBV6-1 and TRBJ2-7, with D possibly matching TRBD1 (6 bases). The germline V gene encodes CDR1 MNHNS and CDR2 SASEGT. Trimming pared 6 bases from V and 0 bases from J, leaving 9 bases between. The CDR3 spans 13 residues. CDR3 coding DNA: TGTGCCAGCAGAGGACAGACCTCCTACGAGCAGTACTTC. Protein product: CASRGQTSYEQYF.

J is TRBJ2-2 and V is TRBV5-1; the match to TRBD1 covers 8 bases. Germline V gene lookup returns CDR1 SGHRS and CDR2 YFSETQ. This CDR3 spans 14 amino acids. With 5 bases clipped from V and 6 bases from J, the junction kept 6 bases outside the gene matches. The chain's CDR3 is CASSGTGNAGELFF. CDR3 in DNA: TGCGCCAGCAGTGGGACAGGCAACGCCGGGGAGCTGTTTTTT.

V is TRBV4-2 and J is TRBJ2-3; TRBD2 agrees at 9 bases. The CDR3 covers 17 residues. Germline V gene sequence: CDR1 LGHNA, CDR2 YNFKEQ. Trimming cost V 0 bases and J 3 bases; bases outside gene matches: 7. CDR3 bases: TGTGCCAGCAGCCAAGATGATAGCGGGGGTGGAACAGATACGCAGTATTTT. It codes for CASSQDDSGGGTDTQYF.

The V and J genes are TRBV29-1 and TRBJ2-3, with D perhaps matching TRBD1 (6 bases). The CDR3 consists of 13 residues. CDR1 SQVTM and CDR2 ANQGSEA come from the germline V gene. V lost 1 base, J lost 7 bases, and 12 bases lay in between. The CDR3 bases are TGCAGCGTTGAAGGCACTACAGGGTATACGCAGTATTTT. Translation gives CSVEGTTGYTQYF.

By its share, this clone is medium-sized. This chain uses TRBV6-6 with TRBJ2-3, with TRBD1 matching over 9 bases. Germline CDR1 MNHNY, CDR2 SVGAGI (reference sequence). The CDR3 has 15 amino acids. Trimming took 8 bases from V and 6 from J; bases not matched to a gene: 12. The CDR3 DNA follows: TGTGCCAGCGGGCTAACAGGGGGCGCCCCGGATACGCAGTATTTT. Translation: CASGLTGGAPDTQYF.